One and the same sample provided the 20 T cell receptor beta chains below, sequenced in a study of shared clonotypes between healthy human individuals. Produced via immunoSEQ multiplex PCR; TCRdb's table is partial and in-frame only. Here the sample spans approximately 250,000 clones, over 60% being singletons. The specimen was memory CD4+ T cells sorted from blood. Subset of the sample: CD45RA-negative fraction. The receptors come from a man younger than 40 in good health.

This clone has just a few counts. The chain joins TRBV29-1 to TRBJ2-2; 9 bases are a match to TRBD2. The J segment lost 8 bases and the V segment lost 4 bases, leaving 5 bases of the junction unmatched. Germline CDR1 is SQVTM and CDR2 is ANQGSEA. This CDR3 spans 13 amino acids. The CDR3 sequence: CSVGGRALGELFF. The CDR3 bases are TGCAGCGTTGGCGGGAGGGCCCTTGGGGAGCTGTTTTTT.

V and J are TRBV2 and TRBJ2-3; D gene ambiguous. Per the germline V gene, CDR1 is SNHLY and CDR2 is FYNNEI. The CDR3 is 15 amino acids. The ends were cut back, 3 bases at V and 1 base at J, with 11 bases in the middle. The CDR3 bases are TGTGCCAGCAGTGATTTAACCCGCGGCACAGATACGCAGTATTTT. Translated, it gives CASSDLTRGTDTQYF.

This clone occurred once. The gene calls are TRBV15 and TRBJ2-5; no reliable D call. V was shortened by 0 bases and J by 4 bases, with 6 bases between the two germline ends. CDR1 is LNHNV, CDR2 YYDKDF, per germline (reference sequence). This CDR3 has 13 amino acids. CDR3 nucleotide sequence: TGTGCCACCAGCAGAGATATAAGAGAGACCCAGTACTTC. Translation gives CATSRDIRETQYF.

The CDR3 reads CASNNSGRGTQYF. Here the CDR3 DNA reads TGTGCCAGCAACAATAGCGGGAGGGGGACCCAGTACTTC. The chain recombines TRBV21-1 with TRBJ2-5; TRBD2, the D gene given by the table, was not confirmed from the DNA. TRBV21-1 is listed as a pseudogene. The CDR3 totals 13 residues.

On this clone itself: The same CDR3 arises from other DNA sequences in this sample as well. The chain combines TRBV5-1 with TRBJ2-1, with 7 bases aligning to TRBD2. V was clipped by 3 bases and J by 0 bases; unmatched bases: 3. Germline CDR1 is SGHRS and CDR2 is YFSETQ. The CDR3 length is 15 residues. For the CDR3, the DNA is TGCGCCAGCAGCTCCGGCGGGAGCTCCTACAATGAGCAGTTCTTC. This translates into CASSSGGSSYNEQFF.

V and J are TRBV5-1 and TRBJ2-7; D perhaps matches TRBD1 (5 bases). The germline V gene has CDR1 SGHRS and CDR2 YFSETQ. This CDR3 has 17 residues. Trimming left V 2 bases short and J 5 bases short, with 23 bases between. The DNA of the CDR3 is TGCGCCAGCAGCTTTAGGAGCGATTTGGCACAGGTGCACGAGCAGTACTTC. It encodes CASSFRSDLAQVHEQYF.

This chain connects TRBV4-1 to TRBJ2-3; D is ambiguous. CDR3 size: 13 residues. V dropped 0 bases and J dropped 8 bases, with 9 bases sitting between them. The germline gives CDR1 MGHRA, CDR2 YSYEKL. The CDR3 loop is CASSQDSRTTQYF. The CDR3 nucleotides read TGCGCCAGCAGCCAAGATTCACGGACTACGCAGTATTTT.

This chain uses TRBV7-8 with TRBJ2-2; D unresolved. The ends were cut back, 1 base at V and 3 bases at J, with 6 bases in the middle. This CDR3 comprises 14 residues. CDR1 and CDR2 (germline): SGHVS, FQNEAQ. CDR3 region: CASSLGRHTGELFF. The CDR3 bases are TGTGCCAGCAGCTTAGGCAGGCACACCGGGGAGCTGTTTTTT. Using reference TRBV7-8 and TRBJ2-2 for the parts outside the CDR3, the full variable domain is GAGVSQSPRYKVAKRGQDVALRCDPISGHVSLFWYQQALGQGPEFLTYFQNEAQLDKSGLPSDRFFAERPEGSVSTLKIQRTQQEDSAVYLCASSLGRHTGELFFGEGSRLTVL.

As to this clone: Additional DNA sequences in this sample encode the identical CDR3. The rearrangement joins TRBV5-1 to TRBJ1-5, with no clear D. V lost 0 bases, J lost 4 bases, and 8 bases lay in between. The germline V gene encodes CDR1 SGHRS and CDR2 YFSETQ. CDR3 length: 14 residues. The CDR3 nucleotides read TGCGCCAGCAGCTTGGAGCCGGGTAATCAGCCCCAGCATTTT. It specifies CASSLEPGNQPQHF.

The sample holds a few counts of this clone. The V call is TRBV20-1, the J call TRBJ2-1, with D uncertain. This CDR3 is built from 11 residues. From germline, CDR1 is DFQATT and CDR2 SNEGSKA (reference sequence). Between the trimmed V and J ends, which lost 5 bases and 5 bases, there was a span of 7 bases. The CDR3 sequence: CSALLNNEQFF. In DNA, the CDR3 is TGCAGTGCTCTCCTAAACAATGAGCAGTTCTTC.

This chain uses TRBV2 with TRBJ1-4; tentative D call: TRBD1 (5 bases). CDR1 and CDR2 (germline): SNHLY, FYNNEI. Trimming pared 2 bases from V and 12 bases from J, leaving 10 bases between. There are 12 residues in the CDR3. This chain's CDR3 is CASSEQGNQLFF. The CDR3 DNA is TGTGCCAGCAGTGAACAGGGTAATCAACTGTTTTTT.

J is TRBJ2-2 and V is TRBV27, with D maybe TRBD1 (6 bases). Germline-derived CDR1 and CDR2 are MNHEY and SMNVEV (reference sequence). V was trimmed by 6 bases and J by 4 bases, leaving 15 bases between them. There are 15 residues in the CDR3. For the CDR3, the DNA is TGTGCCAGCAGCCGAACAGGGTTTGGCACCGGGGAGCTGTTTTTT. Translation: CASSRTGFGTGELFF.

The CDR3 sequence is CSVASWTSGNNEQYF. The CDR3 DNA follows: TGCAGCGTCGCCTCCTGGACTAGCGGGAACAACGAGCAGTACTTC. The chain combines TRBV29-1 with TRBJ2-7; the match to TRBD2 covers 12 bases. The J segment lost 5 bases and the V segment lost 6 bases, leaving 11 bases of the junction unmatched. Looked up from germline, CDR1 is SQVTM and CDR2 is ANQGSEA. This CDR3 contains 15 residues.

This rearrangement joins TRBV2 to TRBJ2-7; D is ambiguous. Trimming pared 6 bases from V and 7 bases from J, leaving 13 bases between. Germline V CDR1 and CDR2: SNHLY, FYNNEI. The CDR3 has 12 amino acids. CDR3 amino acids: CASRANSAEQYF. The CDR3 nucleotides are TGTGCCAGCAGGGCTAACAGTGCTGAGCAGTACTTC.

The V call is TRBV7-6, the J call TRBJ2-7; D is ambiguous. The CDR3 loop spans 15 amino acids. Germline V CDR1 and CDR2: SGHVS, FNYEAQ. With 1 base removed from V and 0 bases from J, the gap between germline ends came to 10 bases. CDR3 in DNA: TGTGCCAGCAGCTTAGGAGCGTCAGGCTCCTACGAGCAGTACTTC. It is translated as CASSLGASGSYEQYF.

The V call is TRBV6-1, the J call TRBJ1-1; 7 bases agree with TRBD1. The CDR3 sequence is 14 residues long. CDR1 is MNHNS and CDR2 is SASEGT in the germline V gene. V shed 5 bases, J shed 0 bases, and the junction held 3 bases outside the gene matches. The DNA of the CDR3 is TGTGCCAGCAGTACCGGACAGGTGAACACTGAAGCTTTCTTT. It codes for CASSTGQVNTEAFF.

Only a few counts were recorded for this clone. This sample also contains other DNA sequences that code for the same CDR3. The chain has TRBV20-1 and TRBJ2-5; no clear D gene. Trimming took 1 base from V and 3 from J, leaving 3 bases between them. CDR1 and CDR2 from the germline V gene are DFQATT and SNEGSKA (reference sequence). CDR3 length: 11 residues. The CDR3 spells CSARAEETQYF. The DNA of the CDR3 is TGCAGTGCTAGAGCAGAAGAGACCCAGTACTTC.

The CDR3 DNA reads as TGTGCCAGCAGGGGGGGGGCGGATGAGCAGTTCTTC. It encodes CASRGGADEQFF. V and J are TRBV2 and TRBJ2-1; tentative D call: TRBD2 (7 bases). CDR1 and CDR2 (germline): SNHLY, FYNNEI. The CDR3 runs to 12 residues. Trimming removed 6 bases at V and 8 bases at J, with 11 bases between.

J is TRBJ2-1 and V is TRBV13; D is unclear. This CDR3 spans 12 amino acids. V was shortened by 7 bases and J by 6 bases, with 10 bases between the two germline ends. Germline V gives CDR1 PRHDT, CDR2 FYEKMQ (reference sequence). For the CDR3, the DNA is TGTGCCAGCAACCGTGGCCCCAATGAGCAGTTCTTC. Protein product: CASNRGPNEQFF. Full variable domain (rest looked up from reference TRBV13 and TRBJ2-1): AAGVIQSPRHLIKEKRETATLKCYPIPRHDTVYWYQQGPGQDPQFLISFYEKMQSDKGSIPDRFSAQQFSDYHSELNMSSLELGDSALYFCASNRGPNEQFFGPGTRLTVL.

The CDR3 sequence is CASKWGRGQSETQYF. CDR3 DNA sequence: TGTGCCAGCAAATGGGGAAGGGGCCAGTCGGAGACCCAGTACTTC. The V gene is TRBV2, the J gene TRBJ2-5; a weak D match, TRBD1 (5 bases). The CDR3 is 15 amino acids. The V end lost 7 bases, the J end lost 5 bases, and 20 bases lay between the germline ends. Germline V gives CDR1 SNHLY, CDR2 FYNNEI.